This T cell receptor beta chain was documented in a study of T cell responses to AZD1222 COVID-19 vaccine. Study-level results: Only 5 or 6 people who got AZD1222 tested seropositive at baseline. The donor cohort was predominantly white British with a female majority, and clonal diversity may have been underestimated. Repertoire sampling was restricted to post-peak T cell response timepoints.

On this clone itself: No antigen is known for it.

Libraries were prepared by immunoSEQ multiplex PCR; TCRdb keeps only in-frame clonotypes and omits some of them. Of roughly 150,000 clones in the sample, under 95% were seen once. The starting material was peripheral blood, obtained on day 0 of AZD1222 vaccination. This clonotype originated in an adult in good health.

The CDR3 region has the DNA TGTGCCAGCAGCCGGGACAGGGACTATGGCTACACCTTC. Translation gives CASSRDRDYGYTF. The genes are TRBV7-2 and TRBJ1-2; 9 bases are shared with TRBD1. This CDR3 comprises 13 residues. Germline assignment: CDR1 SGHTA and CDR2 FQGNSA. Trimming removed 5 bases from V and 3 bases from J; junction bases left unmatched: 1.